The rows below give T cell receptor beta chains drawn from one sample of a study of blood T cell repertoires in COVID-19. Libraries were prepared by immunoSEQ multiplex PCR; TCRdb keeps only in-frame clonotypes and omits some of them. The data contain 62,000 or so clones, about 86% of them singletons. The sequencing sample was made of peripheral blood. Receptors were obtained from a woman in her sixties or seventies with acute or convalescent COVID-19. Both conserved end residues are part of each CDR3. A D gene is named only where the DNA matches it firmly. Clone size appears in some rows only: once, few, many, or a class for an expanded clone.

v_gene	abundance	j_gene	len	d_gene	CDR3aa	CDR3nt
TRBV5-1	NA	TRBJ2-3	18	TRBD2	CASSAAPGLAASTDTQYF	TGCGCCAGCAGCGCGGCTCCGGGTCTAGCGGCTAGCACAGATACGCAGTATTTT
TRBV18	NA	TRBJ2-7	14	TRBD1	CASSPPQGAHEQYF	TGTGCCAGCTCACCACCGCAGGGGGCCCACGAGCAGTACTTC
TRBV15	NA	TRBJ2-3	14	NA	CATRPGPHTDTQYF	TGTGCCACCCGTCCAGGGCCACACACAGATACGCAGTATTTT
TRBV19	NA	TRBJ1-4	14	NA	CASSPTDFNEKLFF	TGTGCCAGTAGCCCGACAGATTTTAATGAAAAACTGTTTTTT
TRBV29-1	NA	TRBJ2-1	12	TRBD1	CSTGQGAGEQFF	TGCAGCACCGGACAGGGGGCCGGTGAGCAGTTCTTC
TRBV28	NA	TRBJ2-1	17	NA	CASSPGNRASSYNEQFF	TGTGCCAGCAGTCCCGGTAACAGGGCCTCCTCCTACAATGAGCAGTTCTTC
TRBV24-1	once	TRBJ1-5	15	NA	CATSEKGLGNQPQHF	TGTGCCACCAGTGAAAAGGGGCTTGGCAATCAGCCCCAGCATTTT
TRBV6-1	NA	TRBJ1-4	16	NA	CASSAPRGRSNEKLFF	TGTGCCAGCAGTGCCCCCAGGGGAAGGAGTAATGAAAAACTGTTTTTT
TRBV7-8	NA	TRBJ1-5	13	NA	CASSFYTNQPQHF	TGTGCCAGCAGCTTTTACACCAATCAGCCCCAGCATTTT
TRBV28	once	TRBJ1-4	15	NA	CASKTGGGLREKLFF	TGTGCCAGCAAAACCGGGGGGGGTTTGCGAGAAAAACTGTTTTTT
TRBV7-6	NA	TRBJ2-5	17	TRBD2	CASSLGLTSGRLETQYF	TGTGCCAGCAGCTTAGGTTTGACTAGCGGGAGGCTGGAGACCCAGTACTTC
TRBV9	NA	TRBJ1-2	14	NA	CASSPDRNIYGYTF	TGTGCCAGCAGTCCTGACAGGAATATCTATGGCTACACCTTC
TRBV28	NA	TRBJ2-7	14	TRBD2	CASSSSGRSYEQYF	TGTGCCAGCAGTTCTAGCGGGAGGTCCTACGAGCAGTACTTC
TRBV29-1	NA	TRBJ1-1	13	NA	CSVEGGTRTEAFF	TGCAGCGTTGAAGGGGGCACGCGCACTGAAGCTTTCTTT
TRBV2	NA	TRBJ2-7	14	NA	CASRFKLHSYEQYF	TGTGCCAGCAGGTTTAAATTACACTCCTACGAGCAGTACTTC
TRBV7-8	NA	TRBJ1-4	17	NA	CASTPMGGARTNEKLFF	TGTGCCAGCACCCCAATGGGGGGAGCGCGGACTAATGAAAAACTGTTTTTT
TRBV7-6	NA	TRBJ2-7	17	NA	CASSLGAAGILGYEQYF	TGTGCCAGCAGCTTAGGGGCGGCAGGGATCCTAGGATACGAGCAGTACTTC
TRBV28	NA	TRBJ2-7	14	NA	CASSLPLTVNEQYF	TGTGCCAGCAGTTTACCCTTGACAGTGAACGAGCAGTACTTC
TRBV28	NA	TRBJ2-7	16	TRBD2	CASRPGTSGGYYEQYF	TGTGCCAGCAGACCGGGGACTAGCGGGGGGTACTACGAGCAGTACTTC
TRBV18	NA	TRBJ2-4	16	TRBD2	CASSPLAGGRKNIQYF	TGTGCCAGCTCACCCCTAGCGGGGGGGCGGAAAAACATTCAGTACTTC
TRBV5-4	NA	TRBJ2-3	14	TRBD2	CASSITSGTDTQYF	TGTGCCAGCAGCATAACTAGCGGGACAGATACGCAGTATTTT
TRBV19	NA	TRBJ1-3	17	NA	CASSPGFVWGSGNTIYF	TGTGCCAGTAGTCCGGGGTTCGTCTGGGGCTCTGGAAACACCATATATTTT
TRBV1	NA	TRBJ1-2	16	NA	CTSSQTGSGEYYGYTF	TGCACCAGCAGCCAAACCGGGAGTGGGGAGTACTATGGCTACACCTTC
TRBV7-6	NA	TRBJ1-3	17	TRBD1	CASSSGQGIGAGNTIYF	TGTGCCAGCAGCTCCGGACAGGGTATCGGAGCTGGAAACACCATATATTTT
TRBV2	once	TRBJ2-1	15	TRBD2	CASGMTSGSSNEQFF	TGTGCCAGCGGAATGACTAGCGGGAGTTCGAATGAGCAGTTCTTC
TRBV5-1	NA	TRBJ2-3	17	TRBD2	CASSFLGSGGAIDTQYF	TGCGCCAGCAGCTTTTTGGGAAGCGGGGGGGCGATAGATACGCAGTATTTT
TRBV12-5	NA	TRBJ1-1	16	NA	CASGHFQGAMNTEAFF	TGTGCTAGTGGTCACTTTCAAGGGGCTATGAACACTGAAGCTTTCTTT
TRBV2	NA	TRBJ2-1	16	NA	CASSEASGLIYNEQFF	TGTGCCAGCAGTGAAGCCTCGGGACTGATCTACAATGAGCAGTTCTTC
TRBV4-2	NA	TRBJ1-2	16	TRBD1	CASSQERGQFNYGYTF	TGTGCCAGCAGCCAAGAAAGGGGACAGTTTAACTATGGCTACACCTTC
TRBV24-1	NA	TRBJ1-3	10	NA	CATLENTIYF	TGTGCCACGCTGGAGAACACCATATATTTT